These 3 T cell receptor beta chains were all obtained from the same sample, sequenced in a study of CD8+ T cells in alopecia areata. Cell sorting was performed on pooled cutaneous lymph node cells with CD4, CD8alpha, NKG2D, NKG2ACE and other markers. Extracted RNA was reverse transcribed, and the resulting cDNA served as sequencing template. Profiled with immunoSEQ multiplex PCR; TCRdb holds only in-frame clones, not every one. The table lists 200,000 to 300,000 clones, no singletons, with 1.2% in the top ten. Sequenced material: CD4+ T cells sorted from a lymph node. The origin of the receptors is a C3H/HeJ mouse with alopecia areata. The strain's MHC: H2-k.

As for this clone: The gene names here belong to mouse. The CDR3 is cut off 4 residues early in the read; its end comes from the germline J gene. The chain recombines TRBV13-2 with TRBJ1-1; the match to TRBD1 covers 7 bases. J was trimmed by 0 bases and V by 2 bases; bases with no gene match: 1. The CDR3 contains 14 residues. In germline, CDR1 is NNHNN, CDR2 SYGAGS (reference sequence). The covered CDR3 bases are TGTGCCAGCGGTGACAGGGGGACAAACACA. Protein: CASGDRGTNT. The full CDR3 protein reads CASGDRGTNTEVFF.

Of note for this clone: Gene names and germline refer to mouse. The read ends 4 residues before the CDR3 terminus; that terminus is restored from the germline J gene. The J gene is TRBJ2-7, the V gene TRBV5, with 11 bases aligning to TRBD2. CDR1 is LGHNA and CDR2 is YNLKQL in the germline V gene (reference sequence). The CDR3 loop spans 14 amino acids. The CDR3 DNA, read in part, is TGTGCCAGCAGCCAAACTGGGGGGGCGGAT. Translating it yields CASSQTGGAD. The complete CDR3 reads CASSQTGGADEQYF.

On this clone itself: All gene names here are mouse names. The read halts 4 residues ahead of the CDR3 end, with the missing end drawn from the germline J gene. Other DNA sequences within the sample encode an identical CDR3. The chain combines TRBV13-2 with TRBJ2-2; tentatively, D is TRBD2 (6 bases). The CDR3 runs to 15 residues. Germline loops: CDR1 NNHNN, CDR2 SYGAGS (reference sequence). V gave up 1 base and J gave up 0 bases, with 7 bases separating them. The sequenced part of the CDR3 DNA is TGTGCCAGCGGTGATTCTGGGGCAAACACCGGG. Its protein is CASGDSGANTG. The entire CDR3 protein reads CASGDSGANTGQLYF.